The 24 T cell receptor beta chains below all came from one sample that was sequenced in a study of patients and donors after allogeneic stem cell transplantation. MiXCR, run by TCRdb on the RT-PCR reads, gives a single entry per CDR3 protein. Of some 230,000 distinct CDR3 sequences in the sample, 14% were seen once. Sequenced sample: blood, either unsorted or a sorted T cell fraction (not recorded which). The receptors come from a human donor who was either an allogeneic HSCT recipient or a stem cell or donor lymphocyte infusion donor (not recorded which). It is not recorded whose cells these are; they may come from a transplant donor.

This clonotype turned up a few times. The chain combines TRBV6-5 with TRBJ2-7; D ambiguous. The V end lost 2 bases, the J end lost 7 bases, and 9 bases lay between the germline ends. The CDR3 loop spans 12 amino acids. The germline CDR1 and CDR2 sequences are MNHEY and SVGAGI. The CDR3 DNA sequence: TGTGCCAGCAGTTACCCCCCCAGGGAGCAGTACTTC. It is translated as CASSYPPREQYF.

This clonotype has a count of ten or more. This chain uses TRBV27 with TRBJ2-7; D perhaps matches TRBD2 (5 bases). The length of the CDR3 is 15 residues. Germline-derived CDR1 and CDR2 are MNHEY and SMNVEV (reference sequence). The V end lost 5 bases, the J end lost 3 bases, and 17 bases lay between the germline ends. The CDR3 sequence is CASSTLGVGHYEQYF. The CDR3 DNA sequence: TGTGCCAGCAGTACCCTCGGGGTAGGTCACTACGAGCAGTACTTC.

This clonotype has just a few counts. This chain's CDR3 is CASTLASGANVLTF. In nucleotides, the CDR3 is TGCGCCAGCACCTTAGCCTCTGGGGCCAACGTCCTGACTTTC. V gene TRBV5-1 combines with J gene TRBJ2-6; D not certain. Germline loops: CDR1 SGHRS, CDR2 YFSETQ. V lost 6 bases, J lost 0 bases, and 7 bases lay in between. The CDR3 sequence is 14 residues long.

V is TRBV3-1 and J is TRBJ1-4; 9 positions match TRBD1. Germline CDR1 LGHDT, CDR2 YNNKEL (reference sequence). Trimming at V came to 1 base and at J to 4 bases, leaving 1 base not matched to a gene. This CDR3 comprises 15 residues. The CDR3 here is CASSQGGQGNEKLFF. DNA for the CDR3: TGTGCCAGCAGCCAAGGGGGACAGGGTAATGAAAAACTGTTTTTT.

The V and J genes are TRBV5-5 and TRBJ1-2, with D unresolved. The CDR3 loop spans 13 amino acids. V gave up 5 bases and J gave up 3 bases, with 11 bases separating them. CDR1 is SGHKS, CDR2 YYEKEE, per germline (reference sequence). The CDR3 coding sequence is TGTGCCAGCAGTCCGACGCCCGACTATGGCTACACCTTC. Translation: CASSPTPDYGYTF.

Many counts were recorded for this clonotype. This chain joins TRBV7-2 and TRBJ2-1; the match to TRBD2 covers 10 bases. CDR3 length: 15 amino acids. The trim removed 5 bases at V and 8 bases at J, leaving 9 bases unmatched. The V gene's germline CDR1 is SGHTA and CDR2 FQGNSA. The CDR3 here is CASSVLSGGSYEQFF. The CDR3 DNA follows: TGTGCCAGCAGCGTACTTAGCGGGGGGTCGTATGAGCAGTTCTTC.

J is TRBJ2-7 and V is TRBV5-1; D not certain. V was trimmed by 5 bases and J by 5 bases, leaving 14 bases between them. Germline CDR1 reads SGHRS; CDR2 reads YFSETQ. The CDR3 is made up of 13 amino acids. CDR3 in amino acids: CASRIGPLDEQYF. CDR3 sequence (DNA): TGCGCCAGCAGGATAGGGCCTCTAGACGAGCAGTACTTC.

This clonotype has just a few counts. The chain carries TRBV20-1 and TRBJ2-3; D uncertain. There are 15 residues in the CDR3. Germline CDR1 reads DFQATT; CDR2 reads SNEGSKA (reference sequence). Trimming left V 6 bases short and J 0 bases short, with 16 bases between. This CDR3 is CSASVLSQSTDTQYF. As DNA, the CDR3 is TGCAGTGCCTCTGTGTTGAGTCAAAGCACAGATACGCAGTATTTT.

This clonotype was seen more than once but under ten times. The chain carries TRBV7-2 and TRBJ2-1; TRBD2 matches at 10 bases. CDR1 SGHTA and CDR2 FQGNSA come from the germline V gene. This CDR3 has 15 residues. Germline trimming cut 2 bases from V and 10 bases from J; bases unmatched to any gene: 8. The CDR3 DNA sequence: TGTGCCAGCAGCTTACTAACTAGCGGGGTCGGGGAGCAGTTCTTC. Its protein is CASSLLTSGVGEQFF.

This clonotype occurred a few times. The rearrangement joins TRBV5-1 to TRBJ2-3; D possibly corresponds to TRBD2 (6 bases). Germline loops: CDR1 SGHRS, CDR2 YFSETQ. Trimming left V 4 bases short and J 2 bases short, with 14 bases between. This CDR3 comprises 15 residues. DNA for the CDR3: TGCGCCAGCAGCGTTAGCGGATCTACCACAGATACGCAGTATTTT. This encodes CASSVSGSTTDTQYF.

This clonotype was seen a handful of times. The chain's CDR3 is CASSFSQGRGNEQFF. The CDR3 nucleotides read TGTGCCAGCAGCTTCTCACAGGGCCGAGGAAATGAGCAGTTCTTC. V and J are TRBV7-2 and TRBJ2-1; D possibly corresponds to TRBD1 (6 bases). With 3 bases removed from V and 7 bases from J, the gap between germline ends came to 16 bases. This CDR3 comprises 15 residues. The germline V gene encodes CDR1 SGHTA and CDR2 FQGNSA.

V gene TRBV12-3 or TRBV12-4 combines with J gene TRBJ1-2, with D hard to call. This CDR3 has 13 amino acids. Trimming stripped 2 bases from V and 5 bases from J, with 9 bases between. CDR3 protein: CASSLPKQYGYTF. The CDR3 bases are TGTGCCAGCAGTTTACCTAAGCAGTATGGCTACACCTTC.

This sequence joins TRBV5-1 and TRBJ2-1; perhaps TRBD2 as D (6 bases). V was clipped by 5 bases and J by 5 bases, with 11 bases between them. Germline V gene sequence: CDR1 SGHRS, CDR2 YFSETQ. The CDR3 sequence is 13 residues long. The CDR3 spells CASREGWDNEQFF. As DNA, the CDR3 is TGCGCCAGCAGGGAGGGGTGGGACAATGAGCAGTTCTTC.

This clonotype was detected only a few times. The chain couples TRBV5-5 to TRBJ1-1, with D hard to call. There are 14 residues in the CDR3. Germline-derived CDR1 and CDR2 are SGHKS and YYEKEE (reference sequence). The V end lost 0 bases, the J end lost 0 bases, and 6 bases lay between the germline ends. The CDR3 bases are TGTGCCAGCAGCTTGGGACTCATGAACACTGAAGCTTTCTTT. It codes for CASSLGLMNTEAFF.

The chain combines TRBV4-2 with TRBJ2-7, with TRBD2 matching over 7 bases. Germline assignment: CDR1 LGHNA and CDR2 YNFKEQ. V dropped 1 base and J dropped 3; count of bases not matched to a gene: 6. This CDR3 is 15 amino acids long. This CDR3 is CASSQGLERDYEQYF. DNA of the CDR3: TGTGCCAGCAGCCAAGGTCTCGAGCGGGACTACGAGCAGTACTTC.

This clonotype was seen only once. The chain combines TRBV4-2 with TRBJ2-1, with TRBD2 identical over 9 bases. The CDR3 totals 17 residues. Looked up from germline, CDR1 is LGHNA and CDR2 is YNFKEQ. J was trimmed by 6 bases and V by 1 base; bases with no gene match: 10. This CDR3 reads CASSQGEGAGGLNEQFF. CDR3 DNA: TGTGCCAGCAGCCAAGGAGAAGGGGCGGGGGGGCTCAATGAGCAGTTCTTC.

The chain is built from TRBV10-1 and TRBJ1-5; the D gene is possibly TRBD1 (5 bases). The CDR3 consists of 15 residues. Trimming left V 2 bases short and J 1 base short, with 9 bases between. CDR1 WNHNN and CDR2 SYGVQD come from the germline V gene (reference sequence). The CDR3 spells CASSEGGSSNQPQHF. CDR3 bases: TGCGCCAGCAGTGAGGGGGGGAGCAGCAATCAGCCCCAGCATTTT.

This chain links TRBV10-2 with TRBJ1-6, with D possibly TRBD1 on 6 matching bases. Germline CDR1 and CDR2: WSHSY and SAAADI. The CDR3 has 14 residues. Trimming cost V 9 bases and J 4 bases, with 13 bases left between them. The CDR3 region is CASRQDAYNSPLHF. DNA for the CDR3: TGCGCCAGTCGACAGGACGCTTATAATTCACCCCTCCACTTT.

The rearrangement joins TRBV12-3 or TRBV12-4 to TRBJ2-4, with D possibly TRBD1 on 6 matching bases. V gave up 4 bases and J gave up 10 bases, with 11 bases separating them. The CDR3 has 12 residues. The CDR3 DNA is TGTGCCAGCAGTTCGAGGACAGTTATTCAGTACTTC. It codes for CASSSRTVIQYF.

This clonotype has a count of ten or more. CDR3 amino acids: CASSQGFGSNQPQHF. The CDR3 bases are TGTGCCAGCAGCCAAGGGTTTGGTAGCAATCAGCCCCAGCATTTT. The chain joins TRBV3-1 to TRBJ1-5; D ambiguous. Trimming shortened V by 1 base and J by 0 bases, and 7 bases separated the two germline ends. CDR1 is LGHDT and CDR2 is YNNKEL in the germline V gene (reference sequence). The CDR3 is 15 amino acids. The full variable domain, with the rest looked up from reference TRBV3-1 and TRBJ1-5, is DTAVSQTPKYLVTQMGNDKSIKCEQNLGHDTMYWYKQDSKKFLKIMFSYNNKELIINETVPNRFSPKSPDKAHLNLHINSLELGDSAVYFCASSQGFGSNQPQHFGDGTRLSIL.

The V and J genes are TRBV20-1 and TRBJ1-5; D possibly corresponds to TRBD1 (6 bases). Germline CDR1 and CDR2: DFQATT and SNEGSKA (reference sequence). With 5 bases removed from V and 7 bases from J, the gap between germline ends came to 21 bases. The CDR3 extends over 15 amino acids. The CDR3: CSAGPTGGAGQPQHF. The CDR3 DNA reads TGCAGTGCTGGACCAACGGGGGGCGCGGGGCAGCCCCAGCATTTT.

This clonotype was seen repeatedly, ten times or more. V and J are TRBV5-1 and TRBJ2-5; perhaps TRBD2 as D (7 bases). CDR3 size: 14 residues. The V and J ends lost 8 bases and 2 bases respectively, with 16 bases between them. Germline lookup yields CDR1 SGHRS and CDR2 YFSETQ. The CDR3 DNA sequence: TGCGCCAGTTATCTAGGGAGGGGGCAAGAGACCCAGTACTTC. Translated: CASYLGRGQETQYF.

V usage is TRBV7-9 and J usage is TRBJ1-1; D is ambiguous. The CDR3 is made up of 14 amino acids. Looked up from germline, CDR1 is SEHNR and CDR2 is FQNEAQ (reference sequence). Trimming removed 4 bases from V and 7 bases from J, with 16 bases in between. CDR3 sequence reads: CASSYPLQAGEAFF. CDR3 DNA: TGTGCCAGCAGCTACCCTCTGCAGGCCGGTGAAGCTTTCTTT. Full variable domain (missing parts from reference TRBV7-9 and TRBJ1-1): DTGVSQNPRHKITKRGQNVTFRCDPISEHNRLYWYRQTLGQGPEFLTYFQNEAQLEKSRLLSDRFSAERPKGSFSTLEIQRTEQGDSAMYLCASSYPLQAGEAFFGQGTRLTVV.

This clonotype was picked up a small number of times. This rearrangement joins TRBV27 to TRBJ2-3, with D maybe TRBD1 (7 bases). V was cut by 4 bases and J by 8 bases, with 10 bases left in between. The length of the CDR3 is 12 residues. Germline-derived CDR1 and CDR2 are MNHEY and SMNVEV (reference sequence). The CDR3 nucleotides are TGTGCCAGCAGTTACAGGGGAGGTACGCAGTATTTT. Translated: CASSYRGGTQYF.